This T cell receptor beta chain was recorded in a study of blood T cell repertoires in COVID-19. Study-level information: Samples representing acute and convalescent COVID-19 were sourced from the United States, Italy and Spain. Sources were T cells, B-cell-depleted T cells, or PBMCs; the material itself was cDNA or gDNA.

The table came from immunoSEQ multiplex PCR; TCRdb's copy has only in-frame clones and leaves some out. The profile shows approximately 240,000 clones, about 86% of them singletons. The sequencing sample was made of peripheral blood. This receptor was taken from a woman in her 30s who had recovered from COVID-19.

The CDR3 spells CASKNAQGANEKLFF. The CDR3 region has the DNA TGTGCCAGCAAGAACGCACAGGGGGCTAATGAAAAACTGTTTTTT. The chain carries TRBV6-6 and TRBJ1-4, with 8 bases matching TRBD1. V shed 7 bases, J shed 3 bases, and the junction held 7 bases outside the gene matches. There are 15 residues in the CDR3. CDR1 is MNHNY and CDR2 is SVGAGI in the germline V gene (reference sequence).